The 17 T cell receptor beta chains in this list originate from one sample, sequenced in a study of T-cell memory formation after mild COVID-19. TCRdb redid the calling of the 5' RACE reads with MiXCR, one entry per CDR3 protein. The sample carries fewer than 90,000 distinct CDR3 sequences, about 13% recorded once. The sequenced sample consisted of PBMCs or a T cell subset sorted from them (not recorded which). These receptors all come from a man in his late teens or twenties who had mild COVID-19 (a few samples of this study predate the infection). Cell type and time point are not known.

This clonotype occurred a few times. This rearrangement joins TRBV6-6 to TRBJ2-2, with TRBD1 matching over 9 bases. The CDR3 is 15 amino acids. Germline CDR1 is MNHNY and CDR2 is SVGAGI (reference sequence). After removal of 2 bases from V and 5 bases from J, the junction contained 3 bases not matched to a gene. The CDR3 nucleotides are TGTGCCAGCAGTTACCAGACAGGGGGTACCGGGGAGCTGTTTTTT. Its translation is CASSYQTGGTGELFF.

V gene TRBV5-1 combines with J gene TRBJ2-4; D unclear. CDR1 SGHRS and CDR2 YFSETQ come from the germline V gene. This CDR3 is built from 16 residues. V was shortened by 2 bases and J by 0 bases, with 12 bases between the two germline ends. CDR3 DNA: TGCGCCAGCAGCTTCGGAACAGTCCTAGCCAAAAACATTCAGTACTTC. This sequence encodes CASSFGTVLAKNIQYF.

This clonotype occurred a few times. This chain uses TRBV4-1 with TRBJ1-5; unclear D gene. Trimming pared 3 bases from V and 6 bases from J, leaving 9 bases between. CDR1 and CDR2 from the germline V gene are MGHRA and YSYEKL. The CDR3 has 13 residues. The CDR3 DNA is TGCGCCAGCAGCCATTTGGGGTCTCAGCCCCAGCATTTT. It translates to CASSHLGSQPQHF.

This clonotype appeared a few times. The chain joins TRBV3-1 to TRBJ2-5; D remains unclear. The V end was cut by 1 base, the J end by 10 bases, with 13 bases between. The CDR3 has 13 residues. CDR1 and CDR2 from the germline V gene are LGHDT and YNNKEL (reference sequence). The CDR3 reads CASSQAFSRDQYF. In nucleotides, the CDR3 is TGTGCCAGCAGCCAAGCATTTTCAAGGGACCAGTACTTC.

This clonotype has just a few counts. J is TRBJ2-1 and V is TRBV7-9; tentatively, D is TRBD1 (6 bases). Germline CDR1 and CDR2: SEHNR and FQNEAQ (reference sequence). V was shortened by 2 bases and J by 1 base, with 9 bases between the two germline ends. The CDR3 totals 15 residues. This CDR3 reads CASSLLQGSYNEQFF. The CDR3 DNA is TGTGCCAGCAGCTTATTGCAGGGGTCCTACAATGAGCAGTTCTTC.

The J gene is TRBJ2-1, the V gene TRBV11-2; the D gene is possibly TRBD2 (6 bases). The CDR3 spans 17 residues. With 1 base removed from V and 6 bases from J, the gap between germline ends came to 19 bases. CDR1 is SGHAT, CDR2 FQNNGV, per germline. CDR3 sequence (DNA): TGTGCCAGCAGCTTAGGTCGGCGGGGCCGCCCGGGCAATGAGCAGTTCTTC. The encoded protein is CASSLGRRGRPGNEQFF. Based on the CDR3 plus reference TRBV11-2 and TRBJ2-1, the full variable domain is EAGVAQSPRYKIIEKRQSVAFWCNPISGHATLYWYQQILGQGPKLLIQFQNNGVVDDSQLPKDRFSAERLKGVDSTLKIQPAKLEDSAVYLCASSLGRRGRPGNEQFFGPGTRLTVL.

The V call is TRBV7-9, the J call TRBJ2-5; a weak D match, TRBD2 (6 bases). This CDR3 comprises 14 residues. Germline loops: CDR1 SEHNR, CDR2 FQNEAQ (reference sequence). With 4 bases removed from V and 1 base from J, the gap between germline ends came to 10 bases. The CDR3 DNA reads TGTGCCAGCAGCTGGGGACTGGGCCAAGAGACCCAGTACTTC. This encodes CASSWGLGQETQYF.

The V gene is TRBV11-2, the J gene TRBJ1-2, with D unclear. The CDR3 is 14 amino acids. Germline assignment: CDR1 SGHAT and CDR2 FQNNGV. The ends were cut back, 8 bases at V and 4 bases at J, with 17 bases in the middle. DNA for the CDR3: TGTGCCAGCTCGACCGGAGGATCCATCTATGGCTACACCTTC. Translated, it gives CASSTGGSIYGYTF.

There are a few counts of this clonotype. The V call is TRBV10-3, the J call TRBJ1-1; TRBD1 is a possible D gene (5 bases). In germline, CDR1 is ENHRY, CDR2 SYGVKD. The CDR3 extends over 14 amino acids. V was trimmed by 3 bases and J by 0 bases, leaving 8 bases between them. CDR3 loop: CAISDGGMNTEAFF. The CDR3 DNA follows: TGTGCCATCAGTGACGGGGGGATGAACACTGAAGCTTTCTTT.

This clonotype was seen a few times. The rearrangement uses TRBV4-1 and TRBJ1-5, with 9 bases identical to TRBD1. There are 15 residues in the CDR3. Germline V lookup: CDR1 MGHRA, CDR2 YSYEKL. J lost 3 bases, V lost 4 bases, and 4 bases had no gene match. The CDR3 nucleotides are TGCGCCAGCAGCCTAGGGACAGGGCCCAATCAGCCCCAGCATTTT. It codes for CASSLGTGPNQPQHF.

The chain links TRBV18 to TRBJ1-4; 8 positions agree with TRBD1. CDR1 and CDR2 from the germline V gene are KGHSH and LQKENI. J gave up 8 bases and V 4 bases, and 0 bases lay outside the gene matches. The CDR3 runs 12 residues. The CDR3 DNA sequence: TGTGCCAGCTCACGGGACAGGGAAAAACTGTTTTTT. Translation gives CASSRDREKLFF.

There are a few counts of this clonotype. This CDR3 reads CASSLYPDSTDTQYF. Written as DNA, the CDR3 is TGTGCCAGCAGTTTATACCCCGACAGCACAGATACGCAGTATTTT. The V and J genes are TRBV27 and TRBJ2-3, with D uncertain. V was cut by 1 base and J by 0 bases, with 8 bases left in between. This CDR3 comprises 15 residues. Germline V gene lookup returns CDR1 MNHEY and CDR2 SMNVEV (reference sequence).

In this sample, this clonotype turned up a few times. Here the CDR3 reads CASSLHSYEQYF. As DNA, the CDR3 is TGTGCCAGCAGCTTGCACTCCTACGAGCAGTACTTC. This chain uses TRBV7-9 with TRBJ2-7; no firm D call. The CDR3 is made up of 12 amino acids. CDR1 and CDR2 (germline): SEHNR, FQNEAQ (reference sequence). V gave up 3 bases and J gave up 0 bases, with 3 bases separating them.

The chain links TRBV5-1 to TRBJ2-7; D is ambiguous. Germline loops: CDR1 SGHRS, CDR2 YFSETQ. The CDR3 runs to 11 residues. V lost 5 bases, J lost 7 bases, and 10 bases lay in between. In nucleotides, the CDR3 is TGCGCCAGCAGGTCGCGAGGAGAGCAGTACTTC. Residues: CASRSRGEQYF.

The V and J genes are TRBV24-1 and TRBJ2-3, with 7 bases matching TRBD2. Germline CDR1 KGHDR, CDR2 SFDVKD. The CDR3 runs 13 residues. J gave up 2 bases and V 8 bases, and 3 bases lay outside the gene matches. CDR3 sequence (DNA): TGTGCCACCACCGCGGGGGACACAGATACGCAGTATTTT. It specifies CATTAGDTDTQYF.

This chain connects TRBV5-1 to TRBJ1-2; D is possibly TRBD1 (5 bases). Germline CDR1 and CDR2: SGHRS and YFSETQ. The V gene lost 0 bases and the J gene lost 3 bases, with 12 bases spanning the gap. This CDR3 region has 15 residues. The CDR3 is CASSLDPGIDYGYTF. In DNA form, the CDR3 reads TGCGCCAGCAGCTTGGACCCAGGGATCGACTATGGCTACACCTTC.

This clonotype was observed a few times. V gene TRBV11-1 combines with J gene TRBJ1-1; D is possibly TRBD1 (5 bases). This CDR3 is 16 amino acids long. Germline V gene data show CDR1 as SGHAT and CDR2 as FQDESV (reference sequence). Trimming took 5 bases from V and 1 from J, leaving 17 bases between them. As DNA, the CDR3 is TGTGCCAGCAGCCCGCTAGGGAAGGGGTCGAACACTGAAGCTTTCTTT. This encodes CASSPLGKGSNTEAFF.